The clone carrying this T cell receptor (beta chain) has only one observation. The data stem from a study of blood T cell repertoires in COVID-19. At the level of the study: Sites across the United States, Italy and Spain contributed samples from acute and convalescent COVID-19. T cells, B-cell-depleted T cells, or PBMCs supplied cDNA or gDNA.

The authors' processing: Estimation of nucleated cell counts was performed using reference gene primer amplification. The method was immunoSEQ multiplex PCR; TCRdb's version includes in-frame clones alone and lacks a portion of them. V, J and clone size are those of that table, while D and trimming were read from the DNA. The table lists 100,000 to 120,000 clones, 75% to 90% of them singletons. The ends lost 10 bases at V and 8 bases at J; junction bases unmatched: 9. CDR3 size: 13 residues. CDR1 and CDR2 (germline): ENHRY, SYGVKD. Sequencing was done on a sample of peripheral blood. This TCR derives from a human donor in a cohort sampled during active COVID-19. This chain links TRBV10-3 with TRBJ1-4, with TRBD1 matching 8 bases. This CDR3 is CATTTGAWEKLFF. The CDR3 DNA sequence: TGTGCCACCACGACAGGGGCGTGGGAAAAACTGTTTTTT.